The clone carrying this T cell receptor (beta chain) turned up a few times. The data originate from a study of blood T cells in healthy people across ages. Through a sample-barcoded 5' primer and a J-beta primer mix, a second PCR was run for roughly 7 to 12 cycles. Each CDR3 protein gets one entry after TCRdb re-called the 5' RACE reads with MiXCR. There are 550,000 to 600,000 distinct CDR3 sequences in the sample; 45% to 55% occur only once, and around 23% lies in the top ten. CDR3 length equals 15 residues. V lost 2 bases and J 5 bases, leaving 15 bases between the germline ends. Germline CDR1 and CDR2: SGHTA and FQGNSA.

This receptor was identified in a man aged 80 or over in good health. Source material: blood. V usage is TRBV7-2 and J usage is TRBJ2-5; D possibly corresponds to TRBD2 (6 bases). The CDR3 region is CASSLRQGGRETQYF. The CDR3 DNA follows: TGTGCCAGCAGCTTAAGGCAGGGAGGAAGGGAGACCCAGTACTTC.